This TCR beta chain was sequenced for a study of blood T cell repertoires in COVID-19. A single count supports this clone. The assay was immunoSEQ multiplex PCR, and TCRdb's table has in-frame clones only and misses some. The sample contains over 100,000 clones, about 89% of which appear only once. The source is a human donor in a cohort sampled during active COVID-19. Specimen: peripheral blood.

The CDR3 region is CASSLTGQGRNTIYF. The CDR3 nucleotides are TGTGCCAGCAGCTTAACGGGACAGGGTAGAAACACCATATATTTT. The chain has TRBV7-3 and TRBJ1-3, with 9 bases that match TRBD1. With 0 bases clipped from V and 5 bases from J, the junction kept 2 bases outside the gene matches. The CDR3 is 15 residues long. Germline CDR1 reads SGHTA; CDR2 reads FQGTGA.